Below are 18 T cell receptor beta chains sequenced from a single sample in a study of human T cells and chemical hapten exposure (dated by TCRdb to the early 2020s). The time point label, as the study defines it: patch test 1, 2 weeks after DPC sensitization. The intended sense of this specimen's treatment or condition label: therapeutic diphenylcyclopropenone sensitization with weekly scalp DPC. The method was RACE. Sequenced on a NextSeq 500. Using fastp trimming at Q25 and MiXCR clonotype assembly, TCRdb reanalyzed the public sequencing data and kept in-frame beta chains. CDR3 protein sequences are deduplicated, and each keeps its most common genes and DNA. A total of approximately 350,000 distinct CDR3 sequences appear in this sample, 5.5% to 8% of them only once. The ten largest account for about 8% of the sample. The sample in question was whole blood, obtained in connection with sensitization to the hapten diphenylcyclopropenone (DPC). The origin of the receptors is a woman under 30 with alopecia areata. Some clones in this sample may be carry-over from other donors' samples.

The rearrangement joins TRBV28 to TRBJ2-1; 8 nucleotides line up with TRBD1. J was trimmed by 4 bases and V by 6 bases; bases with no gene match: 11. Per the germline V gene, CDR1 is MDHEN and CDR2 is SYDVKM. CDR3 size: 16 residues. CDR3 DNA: TGTGCCAGCAGCCGAATCCCGGGACAGGAGTACAATGAGCAGTTCTTC. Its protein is CASSRIPGQEYNEQFF.

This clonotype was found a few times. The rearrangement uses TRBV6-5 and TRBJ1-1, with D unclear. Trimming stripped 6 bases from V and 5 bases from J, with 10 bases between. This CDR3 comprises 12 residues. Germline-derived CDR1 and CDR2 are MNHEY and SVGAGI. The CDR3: CASSRSGTEAFF. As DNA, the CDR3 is TGTGCCAGCAGCCGATCGGGGACTGAAGCTTTCTTT.

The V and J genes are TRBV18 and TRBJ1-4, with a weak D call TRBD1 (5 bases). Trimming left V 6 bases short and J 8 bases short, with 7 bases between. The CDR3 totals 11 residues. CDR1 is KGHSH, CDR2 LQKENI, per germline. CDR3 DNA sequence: TGTGCCAGCTCGGGGGAGGAAAAACTGTTTTTT. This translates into CASSGEEKLFF.

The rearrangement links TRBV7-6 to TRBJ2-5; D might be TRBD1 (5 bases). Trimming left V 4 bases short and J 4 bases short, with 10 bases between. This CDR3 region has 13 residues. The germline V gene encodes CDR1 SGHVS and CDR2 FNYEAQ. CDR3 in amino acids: CASSSLRGETQYF. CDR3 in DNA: TGTGCCAGCAGCTCCCTTAGGGGAGAGACCCAGTACTTC.

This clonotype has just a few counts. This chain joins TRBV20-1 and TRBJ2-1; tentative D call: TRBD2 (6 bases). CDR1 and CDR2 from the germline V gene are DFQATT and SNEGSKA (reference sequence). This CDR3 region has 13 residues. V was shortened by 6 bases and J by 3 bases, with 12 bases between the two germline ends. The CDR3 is CSALRDFYNEQFF. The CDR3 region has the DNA TGCAGTGCCCTCCGGGACTTCTACAATGAGCAGTTCTTC.

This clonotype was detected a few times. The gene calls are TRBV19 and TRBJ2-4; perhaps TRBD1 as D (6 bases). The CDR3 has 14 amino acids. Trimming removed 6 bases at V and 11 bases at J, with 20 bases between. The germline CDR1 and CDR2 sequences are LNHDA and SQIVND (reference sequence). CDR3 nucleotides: TGTGCCAGTAGCCCAGCTACAGGGTTGGGCTTTCAGTACTTC. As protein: CASSPATGLGFQYF.

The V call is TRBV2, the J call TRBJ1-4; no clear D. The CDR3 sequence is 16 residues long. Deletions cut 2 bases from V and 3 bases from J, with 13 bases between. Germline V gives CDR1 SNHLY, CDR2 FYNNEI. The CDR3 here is CASSEYFPGANEKLFF. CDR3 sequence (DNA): TGTGCCAGCAGTGAATATTTTCCCGGAGCTAATGAAAAACTGTTTTTT.

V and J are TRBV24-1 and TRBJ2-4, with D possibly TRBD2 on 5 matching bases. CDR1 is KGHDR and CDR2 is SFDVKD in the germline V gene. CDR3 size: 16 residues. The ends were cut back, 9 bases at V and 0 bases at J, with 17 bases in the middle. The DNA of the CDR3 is TGTGCCACCTTCAAAAGGTGGGAGTTAGCCAAAAACATTCAGTACTTC. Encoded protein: CATFKRWELAKNIQYF.

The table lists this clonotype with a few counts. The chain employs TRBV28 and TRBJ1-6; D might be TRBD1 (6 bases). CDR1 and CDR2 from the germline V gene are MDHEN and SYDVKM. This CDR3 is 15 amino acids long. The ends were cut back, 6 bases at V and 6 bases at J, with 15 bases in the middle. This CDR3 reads CASRTTGRGNSPLHF. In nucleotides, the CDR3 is TGTGCCAGCAGGACTACAGGCAGGGGTAATTCACCCCTCCACTTT. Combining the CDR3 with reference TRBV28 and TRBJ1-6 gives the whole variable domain DVKVTQSSRYLVKRTGEKVFLECVQDMDHENMFWYRQDPGLGLRLIYFSYDVKMKEKGDIPEGYSVSREKKERFSLILESASTNQTSMYLCASRTTGRGNSPLHFGNGTRLTVT.

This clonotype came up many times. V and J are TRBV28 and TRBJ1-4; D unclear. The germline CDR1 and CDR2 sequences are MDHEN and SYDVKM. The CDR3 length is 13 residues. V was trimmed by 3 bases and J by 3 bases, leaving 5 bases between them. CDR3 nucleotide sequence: TGTGCCAGCAGTTTTGGTTCTAATGAAAAACTGTTTTTT. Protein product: CASSFGSNEKLFF.

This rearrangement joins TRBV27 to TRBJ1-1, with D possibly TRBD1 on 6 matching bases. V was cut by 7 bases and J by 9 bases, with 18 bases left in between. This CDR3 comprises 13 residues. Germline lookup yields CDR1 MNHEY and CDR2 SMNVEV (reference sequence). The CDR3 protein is CASIPPAGGQAFF. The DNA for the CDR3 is TGTGCCAGCATCCCACCAGCTGGGGGGCAAGCTTTCTTT.

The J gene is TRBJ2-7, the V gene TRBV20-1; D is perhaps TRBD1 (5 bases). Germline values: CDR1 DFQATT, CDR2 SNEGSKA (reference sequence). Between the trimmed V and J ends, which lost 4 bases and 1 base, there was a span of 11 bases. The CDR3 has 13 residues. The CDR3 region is CSATRQPSYEQYF. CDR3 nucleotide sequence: TGCAGTGCTACCAGACAGCCGTCCTACGAGCAGTACTTC.

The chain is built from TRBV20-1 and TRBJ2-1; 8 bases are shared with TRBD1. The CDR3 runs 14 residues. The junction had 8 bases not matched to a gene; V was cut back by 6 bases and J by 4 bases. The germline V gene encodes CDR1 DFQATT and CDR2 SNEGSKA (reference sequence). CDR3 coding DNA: TGCAGTGCCACAGGGGGGAGCCCTTACAATGAGCAGTTCTTC. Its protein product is CSATGGSPYNEQFF.

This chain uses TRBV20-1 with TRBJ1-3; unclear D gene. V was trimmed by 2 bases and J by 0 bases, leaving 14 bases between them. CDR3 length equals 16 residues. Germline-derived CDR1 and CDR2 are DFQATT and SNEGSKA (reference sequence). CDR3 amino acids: CSARTLMARSGNTIYF. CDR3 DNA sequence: TGCAGTGCTAGAACTCTGATGGCGCGCTCTGGAAACACCATATATTTT.

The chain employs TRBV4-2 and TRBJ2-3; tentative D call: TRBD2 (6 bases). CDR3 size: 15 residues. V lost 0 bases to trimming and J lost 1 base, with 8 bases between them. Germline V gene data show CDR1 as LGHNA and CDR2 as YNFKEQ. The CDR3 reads CASSQDWGGTDTQYF. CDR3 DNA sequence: TGTGCCAGCAGCCAAGATTGGGGGGGCACAGATACGCAGTATTTT.

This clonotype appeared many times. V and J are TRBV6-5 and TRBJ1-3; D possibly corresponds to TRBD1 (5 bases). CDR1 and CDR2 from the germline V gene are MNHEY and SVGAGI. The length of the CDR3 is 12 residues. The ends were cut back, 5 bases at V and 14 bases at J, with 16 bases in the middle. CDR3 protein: CASSAFRGPLYF. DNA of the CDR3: TGTGCCAGCAGTGCCTTCCGGGGCCCCCTATATTTT.

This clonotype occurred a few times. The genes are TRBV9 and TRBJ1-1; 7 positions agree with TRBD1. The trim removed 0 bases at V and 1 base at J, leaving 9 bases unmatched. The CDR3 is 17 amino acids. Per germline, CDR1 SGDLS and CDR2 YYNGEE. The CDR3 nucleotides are TGTGCCAGCAGCGTAGGGGCAGGGGGAGAATGGAACACTGAAGCTTTCTTT. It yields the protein CASSVGAGGEWNTEAFF.

The chain's CDR3 is CASSSLYNEQFF. In nucleotides, the CDR3 is TGTGCCAGCAGCTCCCTGTACAATGAGCAGTTCTTC. The gene calls are TRBV5-8 and TRBJ2-1; D gene unclear. From germline, CDR1 is SGHTS and CDR2 YDEGEE. Deletions cut 3 bases from V and 4 bases from J, with 5 bases between. The CDR3 is made up of 12 amino acids.